This T cell receptor beta chain was sequenced during a study of OX40 agonist ivuxolimab in advanced cancers. Turning to the study itself: Aged 23 to 79 with a mean of roughly 65 years, they were approximately 79% male.

Profiled with immunoSEQ multiplex PCR; TCRdb holds only in-frame clones, not every one. The data show 55,000 to 70,000 clones, with roughly nine tenths seen just once and under 10% held by the top ten. A remark on this clone: Antigen: not known.

The CDR3 length is 16 residues. General study results and limits: Blood T cells, both CD4+ and CD8+, expanded clonally by week 6 at 0.1 to 3.0 mg/kg. Low normalized T-cell clonal expansion also characterized some of the nonresponders.

This sequence originates from an adult with an advanced solid tumor such as melanoma, head and neck, liver or kidney cancer. V is TRBV21-1 and J is TRBJ2-7; TRBD2, as called in the table, went unchecked against the DNA. TRBV21-1 is an annotated pseudogene. This specimen consisted of CD4+ or CD8+ T cells sorted from blood, obtained in a trial of the OX40 agonist ivuxolimab. CDR3 DNA: TGTGCCAGCAGTACCGCTCCCCCGGGACTGACCTACGAGCAGTACTTC. As protein: CASSTAPPGLTYEQYF.